These T cell receptor beta chains were read from a single sample in a study of glioma-infiltrating T cells. MiXCR, applied by TCRdb to the multiplex PCR reads, yields one record per CDR3 protein. Of approximately 120,000 distinct CDR3 sequences listed, 23% are singletons. The sequenced sample consisted of glioma tissue, nonneoplastic brain tissue, or PBMCs (not recorded which). The receptors originated from a human donor with low-grade glioma or glioblastoma, undergoing nonglioma brain surgery, or in good health (not recorded which). Both conserved end residues are part of each CDR3. Fields, in order: clone size, D gene, V gene, J gene, CDR3 protein, CDR3 DNA. The D gene is left open where the match is weak. Only some rows state a clone size, as once, few, many or a class for expanded clones.

medium-sized,TRBD1,TRBV6-1,TRBJ2-7,CASSPPPGQGAYEQYF,TGTGCCAGCAGTCCACCCCCGGGACAGGGGGCCTACGAGCAGTACTTC
.,.,TRBV11-2,TRBJ2-7,CASSSGLRSYEQYF,TGTGCCAGCAGCTCGGGACTCCGCTCCTACGAGCAGTACTTC
many,TRBD1,TRBV27,TRBJ2-7,CASSRTGVGEQYF,TGTGCCAGCAGTCGGACAGGGGTGGGGGAGCAGTACTTC
many,.,TRBV4-3,TRBJ2-1,CASSQESYNEQFF,TGCGCCAGCAGCCAAGAAAGCTACAATGAGCAGTTCTTC
many,TRBD1,TRBV7-9,TRBJ1-1,CASSLALGTEQKAFF,TGTGCCAGCAGCTTAGCGCTAGGGACAGAGCAAAAAGCTTTCTTT
.,.,TRBV9,TRBJ2-7,CASSVGPTYEQYF,TGTGCCAGCAGCGTAGGCCCTACCTACGAGCAGTACTTC
many,TRBD1,TRBV6-1,TRBJ2-5,CASSQNRGGETQYF,TGTGCCAGCAGCCAGAACAGGGGTGGAGAGACCCAGTACTTC
many,.,TRBV18,TRBJ1-1,CASSAGDRYTEAFF,TGTGCCAGCTCAGCCGGAGACAGATACACTGAAGCTTTCTTT
.,.,TRBV10-1,TRBJ2-7,CASRGGGFYGQYF,TGCGCCAGCCGAGGCGGAGGTTTCTACGGGCAGTACTTC
.,.,TRBV11-2,TRBJ2-3,CASSTRSWRARSNTDTQYF,TGTGCCAGCAGCACTAGAAGCTGGAGGGCCAGGAGTAACACAGATACGCAGTATTTT
many,TRBD2,TRBV6-1,TRBJ2-1,CASSTGLAGINNEQFF,TGTGCCAGCAGTACGGGACTAGCGGGAATCAACAATGAGCAGTTCTTC
many,.,TRBV7-2,TRBJ1-2,CASSLEGWYGYTF,TGTGCCAGCAGCTTAGAGGGGTGGTATGGCTACACCTTC
many,.,TRBV6-6,TRBJ2-2,CASSYSGPSVTNTGELFF,TGTGCCAGCAGTTACTCCGGACCCTCCGTCACGAACACCGGGGAGCTGTTTTTT
.,.,TRBV6-2/TRBV6-3,TRBJ2-7,CTSSSAYEQYF,TGTACCAGTTCTAGCGCGTACGAGCAGTACTTC
many,.,TRBV7-9,TRBJ1-2,CASSLGLTGSNYGYTF,TGTGCCAGCAGCTTAGGTCTTACAGGATCTAACTATGGCTACACCTTC
many,.,TRBV5-1,TRBJ1-1,CASSPHGSTEAFF,TGCGCCAGCAGCCCTCACGGGAGCACTGAAGCTTTCTTT
few,TRBD2,TRBV25-1,TRBJ2-7,CASSLLAAGGREQYF,TGTGCCAGCAGCTTGCTGGCAGCGGGAGGTCGCGAGCAGTACTTC
many,TRBD2,TRBV19,TRBJ2-1,CASSIATSDEQFF,TGTGCCAGTAGTATAGCCACTAGCGACGAGCAGTTCTTC
many,TRBD2,TRBV10-3,TRBJ2-7,CAISESLAGAVEQYF,TGTGCCATCAGTGAGTCATTAGCGGGAGCGGTGGAGCAGTACTTC
many,.,TRBV6-1,TRBJ2-3,CASTLVGPSTDTQYF,TGTGCCAGCACCCTGGTCGGCCCCTCGACAGATACGCAGTATTTT
many,.,TRBV20-1,TRBJ2-1,CSAPTYGEQFF,TGCAGTGCCCCGACTTACGGCGAGCAGTTCTTC
many,TRBD2,TRBV2,TRBJ2-3,CASTREDPTGGVTDTQYF,TGTGCCAGCACCCGAGAGGATCCCACGGGAGGAGTCACAGATACGCAGTATTTT
.,TRBD1,TRBV11-1,TRBJ1-3,CASSSGTGMHGNAIYF,TGTGCCAGCAGCTCCGGGACAGGGATGCACGGAAACGCCATATATTTT
many,TRBD2,TRBV10-3,TRBJ2-7,CAIRQRLAGGYEQYF,TGTGCCATCAGACAAAGACTAGCGGGGGGCTACGAGCAGTACTTC
many,.,TRBV15,TRBJ1-4,CATSRAWTTNEKLFF,TGTGCCACCAGCAGAGCGTGGACAACTAATGAAAAACTGTTTTTT
few,TRBD2,TRBV7-2,TRBJ2-7,CASSLDPSGTYEQYF,TGTGCCAGCAGCTTAGACCCTAGCGGAACCTACGAGCAGTACTTC
many,TRBD2,TRBV7-2,TRBJ2-7,CASSSRGASGRYYEQYF,TGTGCCAGCAGCTCCCGGGGGGCTAGCGGGAGATATTACGAGCAGTACTTC
few,.,TRBV5-1,TRBJ2-2,CASSLAGYSTGELFF,TGCGCCAGCAGCTTGGCGGGATACTCCACCGGGGAGCTGTTTTTT
many,.,TRBV6-1,TRBJ2-7,CASSRDVTEQYF,TGTGCCAGCAGTAGGGACGTAACCGAGCAGTACTTC
once,.,TRBV12-3/TRBV12-4,TRBJ2-7,CASSLGRRGAKSYEQYF,TGTGCCAGCAGTTTAGGTCGCCGGGGGGCGAAATCCTACGAGCAGTACTTC
many,TRBD2,TRBV6-1,TRBJ2-7,CASSLGTSGVYEQYF,TGTGCCAGCAGCCTCGGGACTAGCGGTGTCTACGAGCAGTACTTC
many,.,TRBV7-9,TRBJ2-7,CASSLTTGLLYEQYF,TGTGCCAGCAGCTTAACGACAGGTCTCCTCTACGAGCAGTACTTC
many,.,TRBV27,TRBJ2-3,CASSFLALNTDTQYF,TGTGCCAGCAGTTTTCTGGCCCTAAACACAGATACGCAGTATTTT
many,.,TRBV18,TRBJ1-1,CASSRLGNTEAFF,TGTGCCAGCTCACGGTTGGGGAACACTGAAGCTTTCTTT
.,TRBD1,TRBV27,TRBJ1-2,CASSYGQATHGYTF,TGTGCCAGCAGTTACGGACAGGCAACTCATGGATACACCTTC
many,.,TRBV20-1,TRBJ2-1,CSARRDRPPYNEQFF,TGCAGTGCTAGACGGGACCGACCCCCCTACAATGAGCAGTTCTTC
.,.,TRBV27,TRBJ2-7,CASSLSDYEQYF,TGTGCCAGCAGTTTAAGTGACTACGAGCAGTACTTC
many,TRBD2,TRBV19,TRBJ2-1,CASTPLAGGYNEQFF,TGTGCCAGTACTCCACTAGCGGGAGGCTACAATGAGCAGTTCTTC
.,.,TRBV4-1,TRBJ1-1,CASSWGGGPHEAFF,TGTGCCAGCAGCTGGGGGGGGGGACCTCATGAAGCTTTCTTT
many,TRBD2,TRBV10-2,TRBJ2-1,CATLAGREQFF,TGCGCCACCCTAGCGGGACGTGAGCAGTTCTTC
.,TRBD1,TRBV27,TRBJ2-1,CASSWTGGAYNEQFF,TGTGCCAGCAGCTGGACAGGGGGCGCCTACAATGAGCAGTTCTTC
few,.,TRBV29-1,TRBJ2-7,CSVESTSYEQYF,TGCAGCGTTGAAAGCACCTCCTACGAGCAGTACTTC
.,TRBD1,TRBV12-3/TRBV12-4,TRBJ1-1,CASSLRDRATEAFF,TGTGCCAGCAGTCTTAGGGACAGGGCCACTGAAGCTTTCTTT
many,.,TRBV7-9,TRBJ1-1,CATSIGLEAFF,TGTGCCACCAGCATAGGGTTGGAAGCTTTCTTT
.,.,TRBV18,TRBJ2-5,CASSPESAVPQETQYF,TGTGCCAGCTCACCAGAGTCGGCAGTCCCCCAAGAGACCCAGTACTTC
many,.,TRBV19,TRBJ2-2,CASSLGWGNTGELFF,TGTGCCAGTAGTCTAGGCTGGGGAAACACCGGGGAGCTGTTTTTT